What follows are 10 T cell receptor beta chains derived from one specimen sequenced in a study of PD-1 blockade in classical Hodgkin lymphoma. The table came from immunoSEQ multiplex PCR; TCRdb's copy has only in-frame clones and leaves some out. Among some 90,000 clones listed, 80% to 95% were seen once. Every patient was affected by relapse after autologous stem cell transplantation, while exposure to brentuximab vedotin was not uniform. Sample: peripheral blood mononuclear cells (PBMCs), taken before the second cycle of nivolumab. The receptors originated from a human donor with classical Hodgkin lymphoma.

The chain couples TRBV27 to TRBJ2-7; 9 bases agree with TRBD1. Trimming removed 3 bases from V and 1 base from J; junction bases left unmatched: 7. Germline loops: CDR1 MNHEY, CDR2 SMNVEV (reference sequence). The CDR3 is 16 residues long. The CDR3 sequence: CASSLGSGTGSYEQYF. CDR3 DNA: TGTGCCAGCAGTTTGGGGTCGGGGACAGGGTCCTACGAGCAGTACTTC.

CDR3 protein: CASGLPPTRQVPWGYTF. The CDR3 coding sequence is TGTGCCAGCGGACTACCCCCCACGCGACAGGTACCCTGGGGCTACACCTTC. The V gene is TRBV28, the J gene TRBJ1-2, with D possibly matching TRBD1 (6 bases). Trimming took 8 bases from V and 8 from J, leaving 30 bases between them. The CDR3 has 17 residues. Germline loops: CDR1 MDHEN, CDR2 SYDVKM.

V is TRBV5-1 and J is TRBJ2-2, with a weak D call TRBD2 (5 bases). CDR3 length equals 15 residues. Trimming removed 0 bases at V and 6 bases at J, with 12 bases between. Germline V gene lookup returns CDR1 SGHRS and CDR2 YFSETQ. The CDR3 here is CASSLAPLVAGELFF. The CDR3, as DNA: TGCGCCAGCAGCTTGGCCCCACTAGTTGCCGGGGAGCTGTTTTTT.

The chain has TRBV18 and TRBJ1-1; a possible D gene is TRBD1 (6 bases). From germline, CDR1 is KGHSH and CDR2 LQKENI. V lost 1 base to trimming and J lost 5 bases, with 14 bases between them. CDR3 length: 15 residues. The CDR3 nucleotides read TGTGCCAGCTCACCACGGGGGGGCGTTAATACTGAAGCTTTCTTT. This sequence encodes CASSPRGGVNTEAFF.

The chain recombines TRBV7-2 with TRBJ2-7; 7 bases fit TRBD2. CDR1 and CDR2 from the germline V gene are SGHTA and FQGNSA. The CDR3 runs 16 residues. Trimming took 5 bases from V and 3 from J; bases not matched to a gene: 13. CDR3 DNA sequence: TGTGCCAGCAGCCACACACCGTCTAGCGGAAACTACGAGCAGTACTTC. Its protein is CASSHTPSSGNYEQYF.

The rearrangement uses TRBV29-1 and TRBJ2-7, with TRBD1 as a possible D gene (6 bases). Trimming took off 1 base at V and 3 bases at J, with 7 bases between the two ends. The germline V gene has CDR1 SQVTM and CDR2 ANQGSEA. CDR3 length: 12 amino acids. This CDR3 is CSVEGGGYEQYF. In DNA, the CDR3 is TGCAGCGTTGAAGGAGGGGGCTACGAGCAGTACTTC.

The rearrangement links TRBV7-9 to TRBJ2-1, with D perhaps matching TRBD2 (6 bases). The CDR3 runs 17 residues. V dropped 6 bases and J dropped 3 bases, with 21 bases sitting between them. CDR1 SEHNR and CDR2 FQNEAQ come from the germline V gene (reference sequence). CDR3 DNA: TGTGCCAGCAGTCACAACGCGGGTCTAGCGAGCTACAATGAGCAGTTCTTC. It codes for CASSHNAGLASYNEQFF.

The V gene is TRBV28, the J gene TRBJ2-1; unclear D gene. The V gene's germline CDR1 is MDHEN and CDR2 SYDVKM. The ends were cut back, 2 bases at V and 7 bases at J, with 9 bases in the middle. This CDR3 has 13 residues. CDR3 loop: CASSLASLNEQFF. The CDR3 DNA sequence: TGTGCCAGCAGTTTAGCGAGCCTGAATGAGCAGTTCTTC.

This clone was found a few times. For the CDR3, the DNA is TGCAGCGTCCAGGAGGCCCTAGGTGAAGCTTTCTTT. This codes for CSVQEALGEAFF. The chain is built from TRBV29-1 and TRBJ1-1; D is uncertain. This CDR3 has 12 residues. V lost 6 bases to trimming and J lost 7 bases, with 15 bases between them. Germline CDR1 is SQVTM and CDR2 is ANQGSEA. Full variable domain (missing parts from reference TRBV29-1 and TRBJ1-1): SAVISQKPSRDICQRGTSLTIQCQVDSQVTMMFWYRQQPGQSLTLIATANQGSEATYESGFVIDKFPISRPNLTFSTLTVSNMSPEDSSIYLCSVQEALGEAFFGQGTRLTVV.

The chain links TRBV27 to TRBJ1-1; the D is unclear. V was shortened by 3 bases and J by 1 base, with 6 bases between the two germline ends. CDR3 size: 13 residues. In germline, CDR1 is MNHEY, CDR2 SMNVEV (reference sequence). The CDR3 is CASSLAWNTEAFF. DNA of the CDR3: TGTGCCAGCAGTTTGGCCTGGAACACTGAAGCTTTCTTT.